This TCR beta chain comes out of a study of blood T cell repertoires in COVID-19. Study-wide context: Nucleic acid was either cDNA or gDNA, and it came from T cells, B-cell-depleted T cells, or PBMCs.

This CDR3 is 15 amino acids long. The germline CDR1 and CDR2 sequences are MNHEY and SVGAGI. V dropped 6 bases and J dropped 3; count of bases not matched to a gene: 6. Authors' analysis steps: Nucleated cell counts were estimated from reference gene primer amplification. The data were produced by immunoSEQ multiplex PCR, yet TCRdb's version contains in-frame clones alone and is incomplete. The DNA gave D and trimming, while V, J and clone size come from that table. The sample has about 95,000 clones; around 89% are singletons. The sample was peripheral blood. The chain combines TRBV6-5 with TRBJ1-5; TRBD1 agrees at 9 bases. The sequence came from a man aged 50-59 years with COVID-19, enrolled during active disease. The CDR3: CASRKTGGYNQPQHF. DNA for the CDR3: TGTGCCAGCAGAAAAACAGGGGGCTACAATCAGCCCCAGCATTTT.